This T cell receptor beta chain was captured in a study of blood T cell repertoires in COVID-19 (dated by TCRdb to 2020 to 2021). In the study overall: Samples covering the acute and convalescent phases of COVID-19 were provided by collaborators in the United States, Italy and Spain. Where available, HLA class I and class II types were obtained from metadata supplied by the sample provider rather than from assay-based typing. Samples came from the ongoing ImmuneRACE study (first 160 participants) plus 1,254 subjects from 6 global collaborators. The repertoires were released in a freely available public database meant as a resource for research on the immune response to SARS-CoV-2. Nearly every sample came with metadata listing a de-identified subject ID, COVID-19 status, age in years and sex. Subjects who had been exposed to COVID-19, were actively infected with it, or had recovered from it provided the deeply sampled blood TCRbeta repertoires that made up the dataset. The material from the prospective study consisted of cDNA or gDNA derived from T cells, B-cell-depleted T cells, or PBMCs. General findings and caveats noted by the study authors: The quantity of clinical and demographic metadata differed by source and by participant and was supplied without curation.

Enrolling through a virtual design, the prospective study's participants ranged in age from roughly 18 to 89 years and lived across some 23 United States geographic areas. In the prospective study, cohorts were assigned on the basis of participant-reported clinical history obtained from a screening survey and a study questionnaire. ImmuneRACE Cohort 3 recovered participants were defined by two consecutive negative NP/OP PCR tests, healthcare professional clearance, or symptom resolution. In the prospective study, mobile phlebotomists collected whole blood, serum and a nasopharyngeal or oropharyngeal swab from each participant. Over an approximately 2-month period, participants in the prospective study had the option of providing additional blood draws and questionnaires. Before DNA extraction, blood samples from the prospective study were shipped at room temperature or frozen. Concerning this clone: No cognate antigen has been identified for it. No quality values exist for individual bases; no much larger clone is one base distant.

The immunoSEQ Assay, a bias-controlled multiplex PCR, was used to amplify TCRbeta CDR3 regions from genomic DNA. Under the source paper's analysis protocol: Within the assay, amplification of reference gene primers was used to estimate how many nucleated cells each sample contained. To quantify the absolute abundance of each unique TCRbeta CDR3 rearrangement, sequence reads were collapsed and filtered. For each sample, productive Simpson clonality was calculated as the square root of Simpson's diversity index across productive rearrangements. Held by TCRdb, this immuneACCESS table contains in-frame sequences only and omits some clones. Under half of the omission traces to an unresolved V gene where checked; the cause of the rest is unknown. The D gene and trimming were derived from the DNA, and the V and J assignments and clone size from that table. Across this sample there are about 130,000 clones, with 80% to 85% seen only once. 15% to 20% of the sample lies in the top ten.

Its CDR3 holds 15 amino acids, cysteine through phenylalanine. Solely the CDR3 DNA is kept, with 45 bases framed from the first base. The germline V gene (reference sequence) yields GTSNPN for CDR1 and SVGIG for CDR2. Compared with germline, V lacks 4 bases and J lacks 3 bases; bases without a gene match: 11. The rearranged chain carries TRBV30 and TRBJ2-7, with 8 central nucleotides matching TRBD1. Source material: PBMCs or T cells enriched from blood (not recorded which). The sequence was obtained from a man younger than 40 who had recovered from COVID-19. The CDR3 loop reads CAWTPPDRVLYEQYF. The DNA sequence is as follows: TGTGCCTGGACCCCTCCGGACAGGGTACTCTACGAGCAGTACTTC.